This T cell receptor beta chain was identified during a study of vaccination effects on CD4 cells after COVID-19. In the study overall: Expansion with viral peptide pools was applied to antigen-specific CD4+ T cells by the ViraFEST assay prior to sequencing. Every participant took two doses of the BNT162b2 or mRNA-1273 vaccine. Study-wide results and caveats: Both infection-induced and vaccine-induced clones contracted markedly at late post-vaccination timepoints.

Measured with immunoSEQ multiplex PCR; TCRdb has only the in-frame clones, and not every one. This table has fewer than 40,000 clones, 65% to 70% appearing once. Isolating CD4+ T cells followed approximately ten days of culture. It was on days 3 and 7 that half the medium was replaced with IL-2 medium. Germline V gene sequence: CDR1 MNHNS, CDR2 SASEGT. Trimming cost V 2 bases and J 5 bases, with 15 bases left between them. The CDR3 extends over 16 amino acids. As for this clone: The antigen is unknown.

Sequences were derived from CD4+ T cells from PBMCs cultured without peptide, sampled before COVID-19 vaccination. The J gene is TRBJ1-4, the V gene TRBV6-1, with no clear D. This clonotype was sampled from a human donor who received a COVID-19 vaccine. CDR3 sequence (DNA): TGTGCCAGCAGTGAATTTGGTAAATGGTTGAATGAAAAACTGTTTTTT. This codes for CASSEFGKWLNEKLFF.